These 10 T cell receptor beta chains were all obtained from the same sample, sequenced in a study of T cell repertoires in cytomegalovirus infection. TCRdb called the reads again in MiXCR, with one record for every CDR3 protein. The sample contains some 600,000 distinct CDR3 sequences, less than 25% of which appear only once. The sequencing input was CD8+ T cells from PBMCs. Receptors originate from a human donor in good health (CMV status not recorded). Some clones in this sample may be carry-over from other donors' samples.

This clonotype was recorded many times. The V gene is TRBV7-2, the J gene TRBJ1-1, with TRBD1 identical over 8 bases. V trimming: 4 bases; J trimming: 1 base; junction bases outside the gene matches: 11. Per the germline V gene, CDR1 is SGHTA and CDR2 is FQGNSA. The CDR3 has 17 amino acids. Here the CDR3 DNA reads TGTGCCAGCAGCTCGTTCCCCCAGGGGGCAGGGAACACTGAAGCTTTCTTT. It yields the protein CASSSFPQGAGNTEAFF.

This chain uses TRBV6-5 with TRBJ2-2, with 7 bases matching TRBD1. V was clipped by 2 bases and J by 7 bases; unmatched bases: 4. The CDR3 is 14 residues long. Looked up from germline, CDR1 is MNHEY and CDR2 is SVGAGI. CDR3 nucleotides: TGTGCCAGCAGTTACGCGACAGGGTTCGGGGAGCTGTTTTTT. This gives the protein CASSYATGFGELFF.

V and J are TRBV9 and TRBJ2-7; D may be TRBD2 (6 bases). Germline V gives CDR1 SGDLS, CDR2 YYNGEE. V shed 2 bases and J shed 0 bases, with 12 bases lying between them. The CDR3 is made up of 15 amino acids. CDR3 protein: CASSVGRGSSYEQYV. The CDR3, as DNA: TGTGCCAGCAGCGTTGGGCGGGGCTCCTCCTACGAGCAGTACGTC.

This clonotype was counted many times. V gene TRBV6-1 combines with J gene TRBJ2-3; D perhaps matches TRBD1 (5 bases). The CDR3 totals 15 residues. Germline V CDR1 and CDR2: MNHNS, SASEGT. V was trimmed by 4 bases and J by 0 bases, leaving 11 bases between them. The DNA of the CDR3 is TGTGCCAGCAGTGCGCGACAGCAGAGCACAGATACGCAGTATTTT. Translation gives CASSARQQSTDTQYF.

The V gene is TRBV9, the J gene TRBJ2-3; tentatively, D is TRBD1 (6 bases). Germline CDR1 is SGDLS and CDR2 is YYNGEE. The CDR3 length is 15 residues. Trimming shortened V by 3 bases and J by 3 bases, and 14 bases separated the two germline ends. The CDR3 coding sequence is TGTGCCAGCAGCGCCCCAGGCAGGGGTACAGATACGCAGTATTTT. It encodes CASSAPGRGTDTQYF.

To note about this clonotype: Since a much larger clone is just one base distant, this may be a read error. The J gene is TRBJ2-7, the V gene TRBV28; the D is unclear. The CDR3 extends over 16 amino acids. Germline V CDR1 and CDR2: MDHEN, SYDVKM. V lost 4 bases and J 3 bases, leaving 19 bases between the germline ends. CDR3 sequence reads: CASSSEQLYPIYEQYV. The CDR3 nucleotides are TGTGCCAGCAGTTCGGAACAGCTCTACCCGATCTACGAGCAGTACGTC.

This clonotype was found a few times. The V call is TRBV20-1, the J call TRBJ2-1, with 12 bases identical to TRBD2. Germline trimming cut 4 bases from V and 0 bases from J; bases unmatched to any gene: 10. Germline V CDR1 and CDR2: DFQATT, SNEGSKA (reference sequence). CDR3 length equals 18 residues. Here the CDR3 reads CSATGTSGSQSSYNEQFF. The CDR3 DNA reads as TGCAGTGCTACCGGGACTAGCGGGTCCCAAAGCTCCTACAATGAGCAGTTCTTC.

This chain links TRBV10-3 with TRBJ2-7, with 7 bases that match TRBD1. There are 14 residues in the CDR3. Germline trimming cut 7 bases from V and 1 base from J; bases unmatched to any gene: 7. Germline CDR1 is ENHRY and CDR2 is SYGVKD. The DNA for the CDR3 is TGTGCCATCACCCGGGACAGCGAATCCTACGAGCAGTACTTC. As protein: CAITRDSESYEQYF.

This clonotype was detected only a few times. CDR3 sequence: CASSTGTGAYEQYF. DNA of the CDR3: TGTGCCAGCAGCACCGGGACAGGAGCCTACGAGCAGTACTTC. V and J are TRBV5-6 and TRBJ2-7, with 8 bases identical to TRBD1. V lost 4 bases and J lost 2; bases outside the gene matches: 5. The CDR3 is 14 amino acids. CDR1 is SGHDT, CDR2 YYEEEE, per germline.

This clonotype appeared a few times. The J gene is TRBJ1-2, the V gene TRBV28; D remains unclear. The CDR3 runs 11 residues. Germline CDR1 is MDHEN and CDR2 is SYDVKM. CDR3 coding DNA: TGTGGAGTGGAGGTTAACTATGGCTACACCTTC. It yields the protein CGVEVNYGYTF.